Shown below are 15 T cell receptor beta chains from a single sample sequenced in a study of robustness of blood B and T cell sequencing. Instead of genomic DNA, mRNA was used to measure TCR beta repertoires. The cDNA carried a universal priming site added by a 5' template-switch oligo. A 12-nucleotide random UMI in the template-switch oligo labeled every cDNA molecule. TCRdb called the PCR reads again in MiXCR, with one record for every CDR3 protein. In the table there are some 1,600 distinct CDR3 sequences, about 61% of which are singletons. The sample taken for sequencing was peripheral blood. The receptors here all came from a human donor in good health.

The genes are TRBV7-3 and TRBJ2-1; 8 positions agree with TRBD2. There are 17 residues in the CDR3. The trim removed 4 bases at V and 3 bases at J, leaving 11 bases unmatched. Germline assignment: CDR1 SGHTA and CDR2 FQGTGA. The chain's CDR3 is CASSSRGAGVIYNEQFF. CDR3 bases: TGTGCCAGCAGCTCCCGGGGAGCGGGGGTCATCTACAATGAGCAGTTCTTC.

V gene TRBV20-1 combines with J gene TRBJ1-1, with D tentatively TRBD1 (6 bases). CDR3 size: 13 residues. The V end was cut by 7 bases, the J end by 4 bases, with 16 bases between. Germline CDR1 is DFQATT and CDR2 is SNEGSKA (reference sequence). The chain's CDR3 is CSGRGGLGTEAFF. For the CDR3, the DNA is TGCAGTGGTCGGGGGGGCTTGGGCACTGAAGCTTTCTTT.

The table lists this clonotype with a few counts. The CDR3 region has the DNA TGTGCCAGCAGTGAAATGGGGCAGGTGAGCAATCAGCCCCAGCATTTT. Translated: CASSEMGQVSNQPQHF. The chain has TRBV2 and TRBJ1-5; possibly TRBD1 for D (5 bases). The CDR3 is made up of 16 amino acids. V lost 2 bases, J lost 1 base, and 12 bases lay in between. Germline CDR1 and CDR2: SNHLY and FYNNEI.

The V and J genes are TRBV20-1 and TRBJ1-1; the match to TRBD1 covers 8 bases. Germline V gene data show CDR1 as DFQATT and CDR2 as SNEGSKA (reference sequence). J gave up 4 bases and V 5 bases, and 15 bases lay outside the gene matches. The CDR3 is made up of 16 amino acids. CDR3 sequence (DNA): TGCAGTGCTGTAAGAGCGGGGAGGACAGGGATCACTGAAGCTTTCTTT. It yields the protein CSAVRAGRTGITEAFF.

The V gene is TRBV6-5, the J gene TRBJ1-1; D not certain. Germline loops: CDR1 MNHEY, CDR2 SVGAGI. Trimming shortened V by 2 bases and J by 0 bases, and 4 bases separated the two germline ends. The CDR3 consists of 13 residues. The CDR3 DNA follows: TGTGCCAGCAGTTACGCGGTGAACACTGAAGCTTTCTTT. This codes for CASSYAVNTEAFF.

The chain is built from TRBV5-5 and TRBJ2-2; no reliable D call. The CDR3 length is 16 residues. Germline CDR1 is SGHKS and CDR2 is YYEKEE (reference sequence). Trimming took 0 bases from V and 0 from J, leaving 9 bases between them. The CDR3, as DNA: TGTGCCAGCAGCTTGGGTCCAACAGCGAACACCGGGGAGCTGTTTTTT. Translating gives CASSLGPTANTGELFF.

This clonotype is a singleton in its sample. The chain has TRBV24-1 and TRBJ2-1, with D tentatively TRBD1 (5 bases). CDR3 length: 16 residues. Deletions cut 0 bases from V and 3 bases from J, with 11 bases between. Germline loops: CDR1 KGHDR, CDR2 SFDVKD. CDR3 loop: CATSDLQTGNYNEQFF. CDR3 DNA sequence: TGTGCCACCAGTGATTTGCAAACAGGTAACTACAATGAGCAGTTCTTC.

This clonotype is classed as hyperexpanded. The rearrangement uses TRBV6-2 or TRBV6-3 and TRBJ1-6, with a tentative D call TRBD1 (5 bases). CDR3 length: 19 amino acids. The germline V gene has CDR1 MNHEY and CDR2 SVGEGT. With 3 bases removed from V and 0 bases from J, the gap between germline ends came to 18 bases. The CDR3 loop reads CASSYSETVPSSYNSPLHF. The CDR3 nucleotides are TGTGCCAGCAGTTATTCCGAGACAGTCCCCAGCTCCTATAATTCACCCCTCCACTTT.

In this sample, this clonotype turned up a few times. This rearrangement joins TRBV7-3 to TRBJ1-1; 7 nucleotides align to TRBD1. In germline, CDR1 is SGHTA, CDR2 FQGTGA. This CDR3 spans 13 amino acids. V lost 3 bases to trimming and J lost 10 bases; unmatched junction nucleotides: 8. CDR3 amino acids: CASSFTGDPGAFF. CDR3 nucleotides: TGTGCCAGCAGCTTTACAGGGGACCCCGGAGCTTTCTTT.

This clonotype was picked up a small number of times. The rearrangement joins TRBV6-6 to TRBJ1-1; 9 bases are shared with TRBD1. Germline CDR1 is MNHNY and CDR2 is SVGAGI (reference sequence). The CDR3 extends over 15 amino acids. V was clipped by 5 bases and J by 4 bases; unmatched bases: 8. The DNA of the CDR3 is TGTGCCAGCAGTCCCGGGACAGGGAGGAGCACTGAAGCTTTCTTT. Translated: CASSPGTGRSTEAFF.

This clonotype is labeled as large. The chain links TRBV12-3 or TRBV12-4 to TRBJ1-2, with 8 bases matching TRBD1. The junction had 7 bases not matched to a gene; V was cut back by 6 bases and J by 4 bases. The CDR3 spans 14 residues. The CDR3: CASRTGVLVYGYTF. For the CDR3, the DNA is TGTGCCAGCAGGACAGGGGTGCTTGTCTATGGCTACACCTTC.

The CDR3 reads CASTPIGTYEQYF. The CDR3 DNA follows: TGTGCCAGCACCCCAATCGGTACCTACGAGCAGTACTTC. This sequence joins TRBV5-6 and TRBJ2-7, with D uncertain. In germline, CDR1 is SGHDT, CDR2 YYEEEE. Between the trimmed V and J ends, which lost 6 bases and 2 bases, there was a span of 12 bases. CDR3 length: 13 residues.

This clonotype turned up a few times. The chain has TRBV15 and TRBJ1-1; 8 nucleotides line up with TRBD1. Per the germline V gene, CDR1 is LNHNV and CDR2 is YYDKDF (reference sequence). V gave up 6 bases and J gave up 1 base; unmatched junction bases: 13. The CDR3 is 17 residues long. The CDR3 DNA sequence: TGTGCCACCAGACGGCCCGGGACAGGATCCCAGAACACTGAAGCTTTCTTT. The encoded protein is CATRRPGTGSQNTEAFF.

This rearrangement joins TRBV2 to TRBJ2-3, with D perhaps matching TRBD2 (6 bases). Per the germline V gene, CDR1 is SNHLY and CDR2 is FYNNEI. V lost 4 bases and J lost 4, with 9 bases in between. The CDR3 is made up of 13 amino acids. DNA for the CDR3: TGTGCCAGCAGTGGGGAGGTGTCAGATACGCAGTATTTT. Translating gives CASSGEVSDTQYF.

The V gene is TRBV10-3, the J gene TRBJ1-4; no firm D call. Trimming removed 3 bases from V and 11 bases from J, with 16 bases in between. This CDR3 is 14 amino acids long. Germline-derived CDR1 and CDR2 are ENHRY and SYGVKD. The CDR3 loop is CAISETISSDKLFF. The DNA of the CDR3 is TGTGCCATCAGTGAAACTATCTCTTCGGATAAACTGTTTTTT.